This T cell receptor (beta chain) was retrieved from a study of blood T cell repertoires in COVID-19. Study summary: Some COVID-19 samples were acute and others convalescent; all came from the United States, Italy and Spain.

Only in-frame clones appear in the TCRdb table, and some are missing; sequencing was by immunoSEQ multiplex PCR. The sample carries tens of thousands of clones, 60% to 80% recorded once. The CDR3 covers 16 residues. Trimming shortened V by 0 bases and J by 1 base, and 11 bases separated the two germline ends. Germline assignment: CDR1 MGHRA and CDR2 YSYEKL. This sequence joins TRBV4-1 and TRBJ2-3; perhaps TRBD1 as D (6 bases). Sequencing input: peripheral blood. The receptor was derived from a human donor in a cohort sampled during active COVID-19. CDR3 in DNA: TGCGCCAGCAGCCAAGATGCTAGACAGGGCACAGATACGCAGTATTTT. It encodes CASSQDARQGTDTQYF.